This T cell receptor beta chain stems from a study of T cell responses to AZD1222 COVID-19 vaccine. General observations from the study: White British donors predominated, females outnumbered males, and clonal diversity was possibly underestimated.

Repertoires were generated with immunoSEQ multiplex PCR, while TCRdb's copy carries only in-frame clones and drops some. The table records about 150,000 clones, about 90% of them present only once. Comment on this clone: As yet, its antigen is unknown.

This CDR3 is 18 amino acids long. Per germline, CDR1 SNHLY and CDR2 FYNNEI. The junction had 14 bases not matched to a gene; V was cut back by 4 bases and J by 5 bases. The TCR sequence derives from an adult in good health. The sample consisted of peripheral blood, taken on day 0 of AZD1222 vaccination. This chain uses TRBV2 with TRBJ2-1; the match to TRBD2 covers 10 bases. CDR3 coding DNA: TGTGCCAGCAGTGGTGATCTAGCGGGAGAGTCTACTCACAATGAGCAGTTCTTC. Translation gives CASSGDLAGESTHNEQFF.